This T cell receptor (beta chain) appears in the sequencing data of a study of identical twins. One entry per CDR3 protein, called by TCRdb with MiXCR from the 5' RACE reads. The table has 400,000 to 550,000 distinct CDR3 sequences, around 20% seen once. Trimming cost V 2 bases and J 4 bases; bases outside gene matches: 12. Germline V gene sequence: CDR1 LNHNV, CDR2 YYDKDF (reference sequence). The CDR3 is 17 residues long. Study observations and caveats: Carriage of fewer insertions was seen in abundant cord blood beta clonotypes, whereas memory repertoires showed none.

As to this clonotype: Its specificity is unknown.

The same sample was also used in a study of T cells expressing NK-cell markers. Turning to that study: Eight donors were sequenced, seven testing HCMV-seropositive and one testing seronegative.

The sequence derives from a woman aged 18-29 years in good health. V usage is TRBV15 and J usage is TRBJ2-3, with 7 bases that match TRBD2. Sequences were obtained from CD4+ T cells sorted from blood. The CDR3 protein is CATSRPGGGRGSDTQYF. The CDR3 bases are TGTGCCACCAGCAGACCCGGAGGCGGGAGAGGATCAGATACGCAGTATTTT.